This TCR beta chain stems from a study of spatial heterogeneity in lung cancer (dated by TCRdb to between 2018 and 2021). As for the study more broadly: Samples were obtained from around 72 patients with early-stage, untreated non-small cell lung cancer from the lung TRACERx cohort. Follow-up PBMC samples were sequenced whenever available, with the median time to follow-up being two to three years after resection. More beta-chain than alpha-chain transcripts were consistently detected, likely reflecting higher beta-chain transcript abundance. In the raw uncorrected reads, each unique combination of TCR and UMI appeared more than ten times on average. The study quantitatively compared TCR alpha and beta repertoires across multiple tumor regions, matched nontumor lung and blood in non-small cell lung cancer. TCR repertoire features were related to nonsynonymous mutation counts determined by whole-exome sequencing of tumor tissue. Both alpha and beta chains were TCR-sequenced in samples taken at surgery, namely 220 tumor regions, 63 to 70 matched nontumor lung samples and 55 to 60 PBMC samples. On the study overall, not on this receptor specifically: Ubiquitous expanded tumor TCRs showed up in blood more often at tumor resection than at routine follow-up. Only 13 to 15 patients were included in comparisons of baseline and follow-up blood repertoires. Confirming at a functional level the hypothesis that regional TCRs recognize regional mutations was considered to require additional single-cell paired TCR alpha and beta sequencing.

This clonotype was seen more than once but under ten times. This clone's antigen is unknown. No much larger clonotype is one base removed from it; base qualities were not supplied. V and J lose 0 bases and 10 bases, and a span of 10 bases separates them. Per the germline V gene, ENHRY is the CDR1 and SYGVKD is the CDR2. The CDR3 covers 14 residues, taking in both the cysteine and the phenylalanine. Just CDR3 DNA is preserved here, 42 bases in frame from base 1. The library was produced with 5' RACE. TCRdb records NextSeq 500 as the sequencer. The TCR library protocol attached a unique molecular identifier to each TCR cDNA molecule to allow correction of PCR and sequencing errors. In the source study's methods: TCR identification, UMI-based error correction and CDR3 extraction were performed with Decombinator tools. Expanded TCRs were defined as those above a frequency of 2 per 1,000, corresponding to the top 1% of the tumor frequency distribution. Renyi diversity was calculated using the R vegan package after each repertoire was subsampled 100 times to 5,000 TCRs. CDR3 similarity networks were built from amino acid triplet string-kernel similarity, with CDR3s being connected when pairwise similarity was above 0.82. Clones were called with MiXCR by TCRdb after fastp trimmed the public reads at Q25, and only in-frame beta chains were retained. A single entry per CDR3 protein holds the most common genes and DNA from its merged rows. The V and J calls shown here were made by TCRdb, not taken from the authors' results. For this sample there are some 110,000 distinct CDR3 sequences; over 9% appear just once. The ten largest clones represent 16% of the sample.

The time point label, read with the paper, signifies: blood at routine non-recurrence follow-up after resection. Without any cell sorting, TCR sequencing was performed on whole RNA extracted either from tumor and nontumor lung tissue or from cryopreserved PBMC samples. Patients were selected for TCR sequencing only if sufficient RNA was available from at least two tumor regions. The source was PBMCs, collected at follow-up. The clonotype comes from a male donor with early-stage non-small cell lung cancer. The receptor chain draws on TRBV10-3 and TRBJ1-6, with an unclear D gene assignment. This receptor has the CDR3 CAISESGKRSPLHF. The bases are TGTGCCATCAGTGAGTCGGGGAAAAGGTCACCCCTCCACTTT.